This TCR beta chain came from a study of T-cell reconstitution after alpha-beta-depleted transplantation in children. The study's findings and limits: Two months or so post-transplant, alpha-beta T cells reportedly derived from several hundred expanded graft clones.

This clonotype was recorded at least ten times. Its antigen remains unknown. A TCRbeta library incorporating unique molecular identifiers was prepared. TCRdb reprocessed the PCR reads via MiXCR and lists one record per CDR3 protein. Of about 240,000 distinct CDR3 sequences listed, 25% are singletons. CDR3 length: 16 amino acids. Trimming shortened V by 2 bases and J by 6 bases, and 17 bases separated the two germline ends. The germline V gene has CDR1 MNHEY and CDR2 SVGAGI. The sequencing here drew on PBMCs, taken before TCRalphabeta/CD19-depleted stem cell transplant. The chain carries TRBV6-5 and TRBJ2-1; D is perhaps TRBD1 (5 bases). The clonotype comes from a girl aged 2 to 9 with Fanconi anemia, due to receive a stem cell transplant. CDR3 nucleotide sequence: TGTGCCAGCAGTTACGGGGCCTTGAGTAGAGGCAATGAGCAGTTCTTC. Translation: CASSYGALSRGNEQFF.